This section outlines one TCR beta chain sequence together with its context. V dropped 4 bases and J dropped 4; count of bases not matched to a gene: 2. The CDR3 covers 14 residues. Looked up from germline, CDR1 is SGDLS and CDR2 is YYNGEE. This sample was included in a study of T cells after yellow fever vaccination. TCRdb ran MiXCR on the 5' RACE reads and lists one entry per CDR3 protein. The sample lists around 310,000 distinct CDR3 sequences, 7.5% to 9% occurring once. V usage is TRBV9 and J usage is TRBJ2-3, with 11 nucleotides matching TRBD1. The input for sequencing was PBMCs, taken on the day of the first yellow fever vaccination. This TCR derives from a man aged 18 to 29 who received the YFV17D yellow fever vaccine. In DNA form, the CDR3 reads TGTGCCAGCAGCAGGACAGGGGGCTCAGATACGCAGTATTTT. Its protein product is CASSRTGGSDTQYF.